This T cell receptor beta chain was sequenced for a study of blood T cell repertoires in COVID-19. Looking at the study overall: Samples representing acute and convalescent COVID-19 were sourced from the United States, Italy and Spain. Nucleic acid was either cDNA or gDNA, and it came from T cells, B-cell-depleted T cells, or PBMCs.

The V and J ends lost 4 bases and 6 bases respectively, with 10 bases between them. Per germline, CDR1 MNHEY and CDR2 SVGEGT. The CDR3 is made up of 12 amino acids. In the study's own analysis: The assay estimated nucleated cells by amplifying reference gene primers. The table came from immunoSEQ multiplex PCR; TCRdb's copy has only in-frame clones and leaves some out. V, J and clone size were drawn from that table, and D and trimming were deduced from the DNA. The data show 80,000 or so clones, with roughly four fifths seen just once and 7.4% held by the top ten. This TCR came from a human donor in a cohort sampled during active COVID-19. The chain combines TRBV6-2 or TRBV6-3 with TRBJ2-7, with D maybe TRBD1 (5 bases). The material sequenced was peripheral blood. The CDR3 reads CASSLAGREQYF. The CDR3 nucleotides read TGTGCCAGCAGTTTGGCAGGGCGCGAGCAGTACTTC.